The 6 T cell receptor beta chains below all came from one sample that was sequenced in a study of cytomegalovirus exposure and HLA in healthy donors. Clones were sequenced by immunoSEQ multiplex PCR, and TCRdb holds only the in-frame ones, with some missing. The profile shows about 250,000 clones, more than 85% of them singletons. What was sequenced was PBMCs. These receptor sequences come from a man aged 18 to 30 in good health and CMV-seropositive.

The J gene is TRBJ2-7, the V gene TRBV7-2; D ambiguous. V gave up 5 bases and J gave up 3 bases, with 11 bases separating them. The CDR3 contains 13 residues. CDR1 and CDR2 from the germline V gene are SGHTA and FQGNSA. Here the CDR3 reads CASSRSGVYEQYF. The CDR3 nucleotides are TGTGCCAGCAGCCGGAGTGGGGTCTACGAGCAGTACTTC.

This chain connects TRBV18 to TRBJ2-7, with D perhaps TRBD2 (6 bases). CDR3 size: 15 residues. The V gene's germline CDR1 is KGHSH and CDR2 LQKENI. V was cut by 0 bases and J by 6 bases, with 15 bases left in between. CDR3 nucleotides: TGTGCCAGCTCACCACCGGACGGGAGTGTGGGCGAGCAGTACTTC. This gives the protein CASSPPDGSVGEQYF.

The genes are TRBV27 and TRBJ2-1; D is possibly TRBD2 (6 bases). CDR1 is MNHEY and CDR2 is SMNVEV in the germline V gene (reference sequence). V was cut by 11 bases and J by 4 bases, with 12 bases left in between. This CDR3 region has 12 residues. The CDR3 sequence: CASWRGYNEQFF. As DNA, the CDR3 is TGTGCCTCATGGAGGGGATACAATGAGCAGTTCTTC.

The chain combines TRBV7-9 with TRBJ2-2, with TRBD2 identical over 9 bases. The CDR3 runs 17 residues. Germline assignment: CDR1 SEHNR and CDR2 FQNEAQ (reference sequence). The V and J ends lost 5 bases and 5 bases, in that order; junction bases with no gene match: 12. The CDR3, as DNA: TGTGCCAGCAGCCCGAAGGGCGGGAGGGCCTCGACCGGGGAGCTGTTTTTT. Translated: CASSPKGGRASTGELFF.

The rearrangement uses TRBV27 and TRBJ1-5, with unresolved D. The V gene's germline CDR1 is MNHEY and CDR2 SMNVEV (reference sequence). V was pared by 4 bases and J by 3 bases, with 16 bases between. The CDR3 sequence is 16 residues long. The DNA for the CDR3 is TGTGCCAGCAGTTCCCGTTTCGGGAATAACAATCAGCCCCAGCATTTT. Amino acid sequence: CASSSRFGNNNQPQHF.

Details on this clone: The junction shows a germline mismatch at one end, possibly a read error. This chain links TRBV30 with TRBJ2-1; a possible D gene is TRBD1 (8 bases). The germline gives CDR1 GTSNPN, CDR2 SVGIG (reference sequence). The CDR3 is 14 amino acids. CDR3 sequence reads: CAWRPGGGGNEQFF. The DNA of the CDR3 is TGTGCATGGAGACCAGGGGGCGGGGGCAATGAGCAGTTCTTC.